A single sample is the source of the 24 T cell receptor beta chains below, sequenced in a study of blood T cell repertoires in COVID-19. Here immunoSEQ multiplex PCR was the method, and the copy in TCRdb shows in-frame clones only, minus some. The sample has around 230,000 clones; approximately 83% are singletons. The sequenced sample was peripheral blood. The receptors originated from a middle-aged woman with active or convalescent COVID-19.

The rearrangement links TRBV11-3 to TRBJ1-1; D may be TRBD1 (6 bases). The CDR3 is 13 amino acids. Germline V gene data show CDR1 as SGHNT and CDR2 as YENEEA. V dropped 8 bases and J dropped 4 bases, with 14 bases sitting between them. The CDR3 reads CASSQGFGTEAFF. CDR3 coding DNA: TGTGCCAGCTCGCAGGGGTTTGGCACTGAAGCTTTCTTT.

This clone was detected a few times. The chain recombines TRBV6-5 with TRBJ1-2, with D uncertain. There are 15 residues in the CDR3. V lost 0 bases, J lost 3 bases, and 11 bases lay in between. The germline CDR1 and CDR2 sequences are MNHEY and SVGAGI. CDR3 DNA: TGTGCCAGCAGTTACTCGAGTGCGGGAGACTATGGCTACACCTTC. It is translated as CASSYSSAGDYGYTF.

This clone was observed a single time. The CDR3 bases are TGTGCCAGCTCACCCCGGGACACAGATGGAAACACCATATATTTT. It encodes CASSPRDTDGNTIYF. The V and J genes are TRBV18 and TRBJ1-3, with D perhaps matching TRBD1 (6 bases). The germline CDR1 and CDR2 sequences are KGHSH and LQKENI. The CDR3 consists of 15 residues. The V end lost 3 bases, the J end lost 3 bases, and 12 bases lay between the germline ends.

This rearrangement joins TRBV7-8 to TRBJ1-1, with 8 nucleotides matching TRBD1. The CDR3 extends over 16 amino acids. Trimming removed 0 bases from V and 1 base from J; junction bases left unmatched: 4. Germline V lookup: CDR1 SGHVS, CDR2 FQNEAQ. CDR3 DNA: TGTGCCAGCAGCTTAGCCCCCCAGGGGGCGAACACTGAAGCTTTCTTT. Translated: CASSLAPQGANTEAFF.

The chain couples TRBV19 to TRBJ1-1; TRBD1 might be the D (6 bases). CDR1 and CDR2 from the germline V gene are LNHDA and SQIVND (reference sequence). V lost 4 bases, J lost 1 base, and 13 bases lay in between. This CDR3 spans 15 amino acids. The CDR3 DNA follows: TGTGCCAGTAGTACCGGCGGACAGAGGAACACTGAAGCTTTCTTT. It specifies CASSTGGQRNTEAFF.

The rearrangement links TRBV9 to TRBJ2-7; 9 bases match TRBD1. The CDR3 is made up of 14 amino acids. CDR1 and CDR2 (germline): SGDLS, YYNGEE. V dropped 4 bases and J dropped 3; count of bases not matched to a gene: 5. Written as DNA, the CDR3 is TGTGCCAGCAGCCCGACAGGGGGGAGCTACGAGCAGTACTTC. This translates into CASSPTGGSYEQYF.

The gene calls are TRBV5-1 and TRBJ2-2; D is perhaps TRBD2 (7 bases). The V end was cut by 2 bases, the J end by 1 base, with 12 bases between. Germline V gene sequence: CDR1 SGHRS, CDR2 YFSETQ. This CDR3 contains 16 residues. The DNA for the CDR3 is TGCGCCAGCAGCTTAGCGGGACACAAGAACACCGGGGAGCTGTTTTTT. It specifies CASSLAGHKNTGELFF.

V is TRBV28 and J is TRBJ1-5; TRBD1 matches 8 bases. The CDR3 loop spans 16 amino acids. The germline gives CDR1 MDHEN, CDR2 SYDVKM. V lost 6 bases to trimming and J lost 2 bases; unmatched junction nucleotides: 9. CDR3 region: CASRGTDRGGNQPQHF. As DNA, the CDR3 is TGTGCCAGCAGGGGGACCGACAGGGGAGGCAATCAGCCCCAGCATTTT.

This clone was observed a handful of times. The chain combines TRBV11-1 with TRBJ1-4; 8 nucleotides align to TRBD1. Germline values: CDR1 SGHAT, CDR2 FQDESV (reference sequence). The CDR3 contains 14 residues. V was clipped by 5 bases and J by 3 bases; unmatched bases: 2. CDR3 nucleotide sequence: TGTGCCAGCAGCCGGGGACAGGCTAATGAAAAACTGTTTTTT. Protein: CASSRGQANEKLFF.

As to this clone: The germline gene is not matched at one end of the junction; a read error may be the cause. This rearrangement joins TRBV7-7 to TRBJ2-1; D is uncertain. CDR3 length equals 15 residues. From germline, CDR1 is SSHAT and CDR2 FNYEAQ (reference sequence). The CDR3 here is CASSLVMSPPGEQFF. In DNA, the CDR3 is TGTGCTAGCAGCTTAGTTATGTCGCCCCCAGGTGAGCAGTTCTTC.

V usage is TRBV2 and J usage is TRBJ2-2; TRBD1 might be the D (7 bases). This CDR3 region has 16 residues. V was shortened by 7 bases and J by 0 bases, with 15 bases between the two germline ends. CDR1 SNHLY and CDR2 FYNNEI come from the germline V gene. For the CDR3, the DNA is TGTGCCAGCAAGGGGGGACAGCCAACGAACACCGGGGAGCTGTTTTTT. As protein: CASKGGQPTNTGELFF.

V gene TRBV5-6 combines with J gene TRBJ2-1, with D unresolved. CDR3 size: 13 residues. Germline V gene lookup returns CDR1 SGHDT and CDR2 YYEEEE. V was cut by 0 bases and J by 6 bases, with 7 bases left in between. The CDR3 sequence is CASSLGPGNEQFF. In nucleotides, the CDR3 is TGTGCCAGCAGCTTGGGCCCCGGCAATGAGCAGTTCTTC.

The rearrangement joins TRBV7-6 to TRBJ1-4; a weak D match, TRBD1 (5 bases). This CDR3 comprises 15 residues. Per the germline V gene, CDR1 is SGHVS and CDR2 is FNYEAQ. V gave up 1 base and J gave up 0 bases, with 6 bases separating them. Here the CDR3 DNA reads TGTGCCAGCAGCTTAGTAGGGGCAACTAATGAAAAACTGTTTTTT. This sequence encodes CASSLVGATNEKLFF.

The CDR3 DNA reads as TGTGCCAGCAGACAGGGGAATAGCAATCAGCCCCAGCATTTT. Amino acids: CASRQGNSNQPQHF. The gene calls are TRBV6-5 and TRBJ1-5; 7 bases fit TRBD1. V lost 6 bases to trimming and J lost 0 bases; unmatched junction nucleotides: 2. The germline V gene encodes CDR1 MNHEY and CDR2 SVGAGI. The CDR3 is 14 residues long.

The chain is built from TRBV25-1 and TRBJ1-2; D perhaps matches TRBD1 (5 bases). Looked up from germline, CDR1 is MGHDK and CDR2 is SYGVNS. CDR3 length: 14 residues. V was cut by 5 bases and J by 3 bases, with 13 bases left in between. CDR3 loop: CASSNPGADYGYTF. CDR3 sequence (DNA): TGTGCCAGCAGTAACCCTGGGGCAGACTATGGCTACACCTTC.

The V and J genes are TRBV27 and TRBJ2-1, with 9 bases identical to TRBD2. This CDR3 comprises 15 residues. J was trimmed by 9 bases and V by 3 bases; bases with no gene match: 9. Germline CDR1 MNHEY, CDR2 SMNVEV (reference sequence). The CDR3 bases are TGTGCCAGCAGTTTGGGGAGAGGGACTAGCATTGAGCAGTTCTTC. It codes for CASSLGRGTSIEQFF.

This clone occurred a few times. This chain links TRBV6-6 with TRBJ1-6; 7 bases agree with TRBD1. This CDR3 contains 12 residues. CDR1 is MNHNY and CDR2 is SVGAGI in the germline V gene (reference sequence). V lost 6 bases, J lost 14 bases, and 7 bases stayed unmatched. Written as DNA, the CDR3 is TGTGCCAGCAGCGACAGGGTTTTGACCCTCCACTTT. It is translated as CASSDRVLTLHF.

This clone was seen only a few times. The chain has TRBV7-9 and TRBJ1-1, with D hard to call. This CDR3 has 12 amino acids. Germline values: CDR1 SEHNR, CDR2 FQNEAQ (reference sequence). Trimming removed 1 base from V and 8 bases from J, with 8 bases in between. CDR3: CASSLVAGEAFF. The CDR3 DNA follows: TGTGCCAGCAGCTTAGTCGCGGGGGAAGCTTTCTTT.

The chain has TRBV4-1 and TRBJ1-5, with D perhaps matching TRBD1 (6 bases). Trimming shortened V by 4 bases and J by 7 bases, and 17 bases separated the two germline ends. Per the germline V gene, CDR1 is MGHRA and CDR2 is YSYEKL. This CDR3 contains 15 residues. The DNA of the CDR3 is TGCGCCAGCAGCCGATTAAGAGGGGGGGCCCAGCCCCAGCATTTT. Amino acids: CASSRLRGGAQPQHF.

The chain employs TRBV24-1 and TRBJ1-4; 9 bases match TRBD1. The CDR3 contains 13 residues. Germline lookup yields CDR1 KGHDR and CDR2 SFDVKD. Germline trimming cut 9 bases from V and 8 bases from J; bases unmatched to any gene: 6. CDR3 in DNA: TGTGCCACCCAGGGACAGGGTGGAGAAAAACTGTTTTTT. Translating gives CATQGQGGEKLFF.

About this clone: Other DNA sequences from this sample encode an identical CDR3 as well. The rearrangement joins TRBV29-1 to TRBJ1-5; the match to TRBD1 covers 7 bases. J gave up 5 bases and V 5 bases, and 3 bases lay outside the gene matches. This CDR3 is 12 amino acids long. The germline CDR1 and CDR2 sequences are SQVTM and ANQGSEA. The CDR3 nucleotides are TGCAGCGTTAGACAGGGTGATCAGCCCCAGCATTTT. This sequence encodes CSVRQGDQPQHF. Filled out from reference TRBV29-1 and TRBJ1-5, the complete variable domain reads SAVISQKPSRDICQRGTSLTIQCQVDSQVTMMFWYRQQPGQSLTLIATANQGSEATYESGFVIDKFPISRPNLTFSTLTVSNMSPEDSSIYLCSVRQGDQPQHFGDGTRLSIL.

This clone was counted a few times. The chain carries TRBV29-1 and TRBJ2-7; 9 nucleotides match TRBD1. Germline V gene data show CDR1 as SQVTM and CDR2 as ANQGSEA. With V trimmed by 3 bases and J by 4 bases, 7 bases remained unmatched. The length of the CDR3 is 14 residues. CDR3 coding DNA: TGCAGCGTTGATCTGGGACAGGGTTTTTACGAGCAGTACTTC. As protein: CSVDLGQGFYEQYF.

The chain combines TRBV6-5 with TRBJ2-1; possibly TRBD2 for D (6 bases). This CDR3 spans 16 amino acids. V lost 0 bases, J lost 9 bases, and 18 bases lay in between. Per germline, CDR1 MNHEY and CDR2 SVGAGI. CDR3 in DNA: TGTGCCAGCAGTTACTCGATCGGGCTTACGGAGGGTGAGCAGTTCTTC. This gives the protein CASSYSIGLTEGEQFF.

This chain uses TRBV5-1 with TRBJ2-1; tentative D call: TRBD2 (6 bases). This CDR3 has 19 residues. Germline CDR1 is SGHRS and CDR2 is YFSETQ. Between the trimmed V and J ends, which lost 1 base and 3 bases, there was a span of 23 bases. CDR3 bases: TGCGCCAGCAGCTTGAATTTCTGGTCGGGGGTCCCCAGCTACAATGAGCAGTTCTTC. It is translated as CASSLNFWSGVPSYNEQFF. Looking up the rest from reference TRBV5-1 and TRBJ2-1 gives the full variable domain: KAGVTQTPRYLIKTRGQQVTLSCSPISGHRSVSWYQQTPGQGLQFLFEYFSETQRNKGNFPGRFSGRQFSNSRSEMNVSTLELGDSALYLCASSLNFWSGVPSYNEQFFGPGTRLTVL.